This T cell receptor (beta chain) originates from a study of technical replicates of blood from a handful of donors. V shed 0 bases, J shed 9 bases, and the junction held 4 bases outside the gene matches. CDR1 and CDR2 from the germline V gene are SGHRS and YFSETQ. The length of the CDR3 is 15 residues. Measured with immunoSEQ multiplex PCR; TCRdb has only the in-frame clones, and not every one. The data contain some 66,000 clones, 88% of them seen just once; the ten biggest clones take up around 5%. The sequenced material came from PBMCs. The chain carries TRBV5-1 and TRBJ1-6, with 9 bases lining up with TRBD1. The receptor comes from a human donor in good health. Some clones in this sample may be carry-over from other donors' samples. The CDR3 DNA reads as TGCGCCAGCAGCTTGGGGGGGACAGGGCGTTCACCCCTCCACTTT. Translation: CASSLGGTGRSPLHF.